These T cell receptor beta chains were read from a single sample in a study of blood T cells in healthy people across ages. Each CDR3 protein is one row after TCRdb ran MiXCR on the 5' RACE reads. There are 1.5 million to 1.8 million distinct CDR3 sequences in the sample; 40% to 45% occur only once, and approximately 4% lies in the top ten. Sample: blood. The receptor set was obtained from a woman between 18 and 29 years old in good health. Both conserved end residues are part of each CDR3. A D gene is named only where the DNA matches it firmly. Size is omitted from some rows. Given values are once, few, many or a class for expanded clones.

V	D	size	J	DNA	CDR3
TRBV7-3	.	.	TRBJ2-6	TGTGCCAGCAGCGAACGTTCCTCTGGGGCCAACGTCCTGACTTTC	CASSERSSGANVLTF
TRBV6-6	TRBD1	.	TRBJ1-4	TGTGCCAGCAGTACCCAGGGGGCGACTAATGAAAAACTGTTTTTT	CASSTQGATNEKLFF
TRBV2	TRBD1	.	TRBJ2-7	TGTGCCAGCAGGAAAGGGACAGGGCCGTCCTACGAGCAGTACTTC	CASRKGTGPSYEQYF
TRBV10-3	TRBD2	.	TRBJ2-2	TGTGCCGCCGGGAGAGAGATTGGCGGGGGTACCGGGGAGCTGTTTTTT	CAAGREIGGGTGELFF
TRBV3-1	.	.	TRBJ2-1	TGTGCCAGCAGCCAAGAAAATGTAGGCTCTTACAATGAGCAGTTCTTC	CASSQENVGSYNEQFF
TRBV9	.	.	TRBJ1-2	TGTGCCAGCAGCGTCACGTATTCTAACTATGGCTACACCTTC	CASSVTYSNYGYTF
TRBV4-1	.	.	TRBJ1-6	TGCGCCAGCAGCCAAGAGGGAGCGAATTCACCCCTCCACTTT	CASSQEGANSPLHF
TRBV7-9	.	.	TRBJ2-5	TGTGCCAGCAGCTTAAAAGGGGAGACCCAGTACTTC	CASSLKGETQYF
TRBV6-2/TRBV6-3	.	.	TRBJ2-5	TGTGCCAGCAGTTACGCCGACATTGCGACCCAGTACTTC	CASSYADIATQYF
TRBV29-1	.	.	TRBJ2-5	TGCAGCGTTGGACTGACCGGGACACCTGGTGAGACCCAGTACTTC	CSVGLTGTPGETQYF
TRBV6-1	TRBD1	once	TRBJ1-1	TGTGCCAGCAGAACTCAGGGGGCGGTTGGCACTGAAGCTTTCTTT	CASRTQGAVGTEAFF
TRBV5-1	TRBD1	.	TRBJ1-2	TGCGCCAGCAGCACCCGGACAGGGTCCGGCTACACCTTC	CASSTRTGSGYTF
TRBV27	.	.	TRBJ2-5	TGTGCCAGCAGTTCCGGGCCAGAGACCCAGTACTTC	CASSSGPETQYF
TRBV6-2/TRBV6-3	.	few	TRBJ1-2	TGTGCCAGCAGTTGGGGATTTGATGGCTACACCTTC	CASSWGFDGYTF
TRBV6-5	TRBD1	.	TRBJ2-1	TGTGCCAGACGACTTAGGGGGCCCACCCCGTTCTTC	CARRLRGPTPFF
TRBV7-2	.	.	TRBJ2-4	TGTGCCAGCGGAAGGGGGGTGGAAAACATTCAGTACTTC	CASGRGVENIQYF
TRBV11-2	.	.	TRBJ2-4	TGTGCCAGCAGCTTCTCCTCAGGGTGGTACGACATTCAGTACTTC	CASSFSSGWYDIQYF
TRBV4-1	.	few	TRBJ2-1	TGCGCCAGCAGCCAAGAACGGGCAGGGCTCGGTGAGCAGTTCTTC	CASSQERAGLGEQFF
TRBV6-2/TRBV6-3	.	.	TRBJ1-5	TGTGCCAGCAGCAAACAGGGTCACCTTAGCAATCAGCCCCAGCATTTT	CASSKQGHLSNQPQHF
TRBV7-2	.	.	TRBJ2-1	TGTGCCAGCAGCTTACGGGGGCTAGCGGTCTCCTACAATGAGCAGTTCTTC	CASSLRGLAVSYNEQFF
TRBV5-1	.	.	TRBJ2-3	TGCGCCAGCAGCTTGACTAGAGCATTGGATACGCAGTATTTT	CASSLTRALDTQYF
TRBV6-1	.	.	TRBJ2-7	TGTGCCAGCAGAAGGACAGACCCCTACAATGAGCAGTACTTC	CASRRTDPYNEQYF
TRBV4-3	TRBD2	.	TRBJ2-2	TGCGCCAGCAGCCAAGGGGCCCTAGCGGGGGGGCCGGGCACCGGGGAGCTGTTTTTT	CASSQGALAGGPGTGELFF
TRBV6-5	.	few	TRBJ2-1	TGTGCCAGCAGTTCTCCCCGGACAGTTTACAATGAGCAGTTCTTC	CASSSPRTVYNEQFF
TRBV4-3	.	few	TRBJ2-3	TGCGCCAGCAGCCTCGGCGGGGTTGGTTCAGATACGCAGTATTTT	CASSLGGVGSDTQYF
TRBV6-6	.	.	TRBJ1-2	TGTGCCAGCAGTAAAAGGCCGGCCCAGGATGGCTACACCTTC	CASSKRPAQDGYTF
TRBV12-3/TRBV12-4	.	few	TRBJ2-1	TGTGCCAGCAGTTTGGTAGGGATAGCCTCCTTGATCCATGAGCAGTTCTTC	CASSLVGIASLIHEQFF
TRBV4-1	.	few	TRBJ2-5	TGCGCCAGCAGCCTACTAGTAGCGCCTTTTGAGACCCAGTACTTC	CASSLLVAPFETQYF
TRBV12-3/TRBV12-4	.	.	TRBJ1-5	TGTGCCAGCAGTGTGCCACTCCACGGTCCCCAGCATTTT	CASSVPLHGPQHF
TRBV28	TRBD1	.	TRBJ2-3	TGTGCCAGCAGTGGACAGGGGGCGAACACAGATACGCAGTATTTT	CASSGQGANTDTQYF
TRBV9	.	.	TRBJ2-1	TGTGCCAGCAGCGTAGGGGTGACGAGCAGACAAGAGACCCAGTTCTTC	CASSVGVTSRQETQFF
TRBV25-1	.	.	TRBJ1-2	TGTGCCAGCAGTGAATACGGGGGGGCCAACTATGGCTACACCTTC	CASSEYGGANYGYTF
TRBV2	TRBD1	.	TRBJ2-5	TGTGCCAGCAGTGATCACCAGGGGGCCTTGGAGACCCAGTACTTC	CASSDHQGALETQYF
TRBV29-1	.	.	TRBJ1-2	TGCAGCGTTGCGCGGACAGAATACTATGGCTACACCTTC	CSVARTEYYGYTF
TRBV19	TRBD2	.	TRBJ2-1	TGTGCAAGTAGTATTGAGAGCGGGAGGAATGAGCAGTTCTTC	CASSIESGRNEQFF
TRBV7-8	.	.	TRBJ1-2	TGTGCCAGCAGCTTAGCGCCTTACGACGCGCCCCTTGACTATGGCTACACCTTC	CASSLAPYDAPLDYGYTF
TRBV12-3/TRBV12-4	TRBD1	.	TRBJ1-2	TGTGCCAGCACAGGGGGCGCAGATGGCTACACCTTC	CASTGGADGYTF
TRBV2	.	few	TRBJ2-3	TGTGCCAGCAGTGAAGCGGCAGCGGTAGCAACAGATACGCAGTATTTT	CASSEAAAVATDTQYF
TRBV5-6	TRBD1	.	TRBJ2-7	TGTGCCAGCAGCCTGCGCCCAGGGGGCCTGTACGAGCAGTACTTC	CASSLRPGGLYEQYF
TRBV10-3	.	.	TRBJ2-1	TGTGCCATCAGTGTTTGCAGCTCCTACAATGAGCAGTTCTTC	CAISVCSSYNEQFF
TRBV20-1	.	.	TRBJ2-3	TGCAGTGCTGGGAGTTCAGGAAGCACAGATACGCAGTATTTT	CSAGSSGSTDTQYF
TRBV21-1	.	.	TRBJ2-1	TGTGCCAGCAGCCCCCCGTGGGGCTACCGCCCGGTTGAGGAGCAGTTCTTC	CASSPPWGYRPVEEQFF